This T cell receptor beta chain was observed in a study of T-cell memory formation after mild COVID-19. Study in general: The study found TCR clusters largely donor specific. Whole-study findings and limits: Detection of some responders pre-infection suggested pre-existing cross-reactive memory T cells participated. Whether second-wave clones peaking at day 37 were SARS-CoV-2 specific went unconfirmed.

As to this clonotype: What it recognizes is unknown.

MiXCR, run by TCRdb on the 5' RACE reads, gives a single entry per CDR3 protein. The sample lists about 400,000 distinct CDR3 sequences, 15% to 20% occurring once. CDR3 length: 12 amino acids. V gave up 7 bases and J gave up 4 bases; unmatched junction bases: 4. Sequencing was done on a sample of PBMCs or a T cell subset sorted from them (not recorded which). This TCR was sampled from a man between 18 and 29 years old who had mild COVID-19 (a few samples of this study predate the infection). Cell type and time point are not known. The genes are TRBV12-3 or TRBV12-4 and TRBJ2-7, with 7 bases identical to TRBD1. CDR3 sequence reads: CASTSQGYEQYF. The CDR3 coding sequence is TGTGCCAGCACTTCACAGGGGTACGAGCAGTACTTC.